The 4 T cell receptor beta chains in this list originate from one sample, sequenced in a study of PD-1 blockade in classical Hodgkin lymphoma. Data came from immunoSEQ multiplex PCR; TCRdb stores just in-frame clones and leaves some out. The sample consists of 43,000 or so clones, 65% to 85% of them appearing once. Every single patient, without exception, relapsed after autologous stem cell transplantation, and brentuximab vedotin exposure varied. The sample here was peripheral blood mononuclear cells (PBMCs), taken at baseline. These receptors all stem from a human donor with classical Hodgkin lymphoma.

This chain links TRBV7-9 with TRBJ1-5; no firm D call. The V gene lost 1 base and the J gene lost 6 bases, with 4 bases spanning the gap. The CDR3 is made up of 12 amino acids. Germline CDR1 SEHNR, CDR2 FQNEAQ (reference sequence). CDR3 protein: CASSLGSQPQHF. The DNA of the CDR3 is TGTGCCAGCAGCTTAGGAAGTCAGCCCCAGCATTTT.

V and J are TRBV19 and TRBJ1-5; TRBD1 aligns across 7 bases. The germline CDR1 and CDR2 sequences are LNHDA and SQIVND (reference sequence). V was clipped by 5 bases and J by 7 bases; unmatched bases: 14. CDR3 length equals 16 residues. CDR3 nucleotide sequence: TGTGCCAGTAGTCCGCCCTTGACAGGGTCAAGGCAGCCCCAGCATTTT. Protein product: CASSPPLTGSRQPQHF.

CDR3 coding DNA: TGCGCCAGCAGCTTGAAGGGGGGAACTGAAGCTTTCTTT. Protein: CASSLKGGTEAFF. The chain is built from TRBV5-1 and TRBJ1-1; tentative D call: TRBD1 (6 bases). There are 13 residues in the CDR3. The V end lost 1 base, the J end lost 5 bases, and 9 bases lay between the germline ends. Per the germline V gene, CDR1 is SGHRS and CDR2 is YFSETQ.

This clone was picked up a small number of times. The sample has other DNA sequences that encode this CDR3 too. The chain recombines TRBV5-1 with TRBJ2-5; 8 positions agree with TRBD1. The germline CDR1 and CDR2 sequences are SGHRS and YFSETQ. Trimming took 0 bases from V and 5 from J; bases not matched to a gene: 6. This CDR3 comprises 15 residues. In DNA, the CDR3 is TGCGCCAGCAGCTTGGAGGCAGGGGGCAGGGAGACCCAGTACTTC. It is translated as CASSLEAGGRETQYF.